This TCR beta chain is drawn from a study of blood T cell repertoires in COVID-19. This clone was found a few times. Per the germline V gene, CDR1 is SGDLS and CDR2 is YYNGEE. This CDR3 has 13 residues. V lost 3 bases and J lost 5, with 9 bases in between. Authors' methods: The authors estimated nucleated cell counts from reference gene primer amplification. Data came from immunoSEQ multiplex PCR; TCRdb stores just in-frame clones and leaves some out. That table furnishes V, J and clone size, whereas the DNA furnished D and trimming. The data contain some 200,000 clones, 85% to 90% of them singletons. The source of this sequence is a man in his fifties or sixties with acute or convalescent COVID-19. Material for sequencing was peripheral blood. The chain links TRBV9 to TRBJ1-3; no clear D. CDR3 coding DNA: TGTGCCAGCAGCGGGCAGGTTCGAAACACCATATATTTT. Translating gives CASSGQVRNTIYF.